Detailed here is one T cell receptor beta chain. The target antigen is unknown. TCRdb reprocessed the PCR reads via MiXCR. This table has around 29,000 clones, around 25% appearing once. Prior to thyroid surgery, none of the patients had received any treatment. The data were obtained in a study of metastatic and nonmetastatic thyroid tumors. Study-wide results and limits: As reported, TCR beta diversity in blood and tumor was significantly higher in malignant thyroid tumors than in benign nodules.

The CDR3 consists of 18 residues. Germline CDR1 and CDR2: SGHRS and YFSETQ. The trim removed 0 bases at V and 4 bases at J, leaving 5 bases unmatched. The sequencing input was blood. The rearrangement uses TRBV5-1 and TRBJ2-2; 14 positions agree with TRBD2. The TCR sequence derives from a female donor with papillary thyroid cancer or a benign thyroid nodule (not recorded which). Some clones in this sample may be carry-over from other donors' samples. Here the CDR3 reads CASSLGLAGGPSTGELFF. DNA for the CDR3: TGCGCCAGCAGCTTGGGACTAGCGGGAGGGCCCAGCACCGGGGAGCTGTTTTTT.